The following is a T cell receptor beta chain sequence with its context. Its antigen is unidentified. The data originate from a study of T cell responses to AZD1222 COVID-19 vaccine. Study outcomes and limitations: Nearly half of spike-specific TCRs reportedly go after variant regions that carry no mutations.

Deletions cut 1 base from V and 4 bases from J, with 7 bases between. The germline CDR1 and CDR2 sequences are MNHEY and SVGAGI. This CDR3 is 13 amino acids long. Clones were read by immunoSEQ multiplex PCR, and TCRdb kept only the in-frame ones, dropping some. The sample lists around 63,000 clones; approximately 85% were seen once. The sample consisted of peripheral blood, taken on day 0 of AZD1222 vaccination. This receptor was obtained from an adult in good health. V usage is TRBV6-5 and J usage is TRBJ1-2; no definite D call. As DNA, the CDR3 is TGTGCCAGCAGTTACTTCCCACTCTATGGCTACACCTTC. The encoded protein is CASSYFPLYGYTF.